One T cell receptor (beta chain) is described in this entry. Its target is unknown. The data are from a study of vaccination effects on CD4 cells after COVID-19. Study as a whole: Each person got two doses of an mRNA SARS-CoV-2 vaccine, BNT162b2 or mRNA-1273.

The ends were cut back, 6 bases at V and 4 bases at J, with 15 bases in the middle. The V gene's germline CDR1 is MNHEY and CDR2 SVGAGI. The CDR3 is 15 residues long. Here immunoSEQ multiplex PCR was the method, and the copy in TCRdb shows in-frame clones only, minus some. Found here are over 60,000 clones, 70% to 80% of them singletons; the top ten hold 2.8%. Regarding the study as a whole: The study, lacking early post-infection timepoints, had few convalescent patients.

Antigen-specific CD4+ T cells were expanded (with viral peptide pools) by the ViraFEST assay ahead of sequencing. With more than nine days of culture completed, CD4+ T cells were isolated. The healthy vaccine recipients, who had no prior SARS-CoV-2 infection, showed negative nucleocapsid antibodies. IL-2 at around 9.8 IU/ml and peptides at about 10 ug/ml were added to cultured PBMC, around 1.9 million per well. Half-medium replacement with IL-2 medium occurred on days 3 and 7. The chain couples TRBV6-5 to TRBJ1-4, with TRBD1 as a possible D gene (5 bases). The sequence was obtained from a human donor who received a COVID-19 vaccine. Sample: CD4+ T cells from PBMCs cultured with HCoV-NL63 spike peptides, taken before COVID-19 vaccination. CDR3: CASSSFQGSNEKLFF. CDR3 nucleotide sequence: TGTGCCAGCAGCAGCTTTCAGGGAAGTAATGAAAAACTGTTTTTT.